These 18 T cell receptor beta chains came from one sample sequenced in a study of T cell responses to AZD1222 COVID-19 vaccine. Sequencing was performed with immunoSEQ multiplex PCR; in TCRdb, only in-frame clones are kept and a portion is missing. The sample includes some 110,000 clones, 85% to 90% seen only once; the top ten take 35% to 45%. The sample was peripheral blood, taken 28 days after the second AZD1222 dose. The source of these receptors is an adult who received the AZD1222 COVID-19 vaccine.

This clone was recorded only once. This rearrangement joins TRBV18 to TRBJ2-7, with 8 positions matching TRBD1. The length of the CDR3 is 16 residues. V lost 3 bases to trimming and J lost 1 base; unmatched junction nucleotides: 8. CDR1 is KGHSH and CDR2 is LQKENI in the germline V gene. CDR3 sequence (DNA): TGTGCCAGCTCACCTAGACAGGGGAGTTCTTCCTACGAGCAGTACTTC. Translated: CASSPRQGSSSYEQYF.

The chain links TRBV29-1 to TRBJ2-1, with 10 bases that match TRBD2. V trimming: 6 bases; J trimming: 0 bases; junction bases outside the gene matches: 11. CDR3 length equals 17 residues. In germline, CDR1 is SQVTM, CDR2 ANQGSEA. The chain's CDR3 is CSVRGWTSGVSYNEQFF. The CDR3 DNA is TGCAGCGTCCGGGGCTGGACTAGCGGAGTCTCCTACAATGAGCAGTTCTTC.

The chain has TRBV30 and TRBJ1-5, with D perhaps matching TRBD1 (5 bases). The V and J ends lost 2 bases and 4 bases respectively, with 9 bases between them. Germline CDR1 GTSNPN, CDR2 SVGIG (reference sequence). The CDR3 is made up of 13 amino acids. DNA of the CDR3: TGTGCCTGGAGTCTCAAGGGGAATCAGCCCCAGCATTTT. Translation: CAWSLKGNQPQHF.

The V and J genes are TRBV6-6 and TRBJ1-5, with D unresolved. Germline V CDR1 and CDR2: MNHNY, SVGAGI (reference sequence). Trimming cost V 6 bases and J 2 bases, with 14 bases left between them. The CDR3 extends over 15 amino acids. For the CDR3, the DNA is TGTGCCAGCAGACCCAACCAGGAAGGCAATCAGCCCCAGCATTTT. Its translation is CASRPNQEGNQPQHF.

This clone was detected a few times. The chain couples TRBV7-2 to TRBJ1-2; 7 positions match TRBD1. After removal of 3 bases from V and 0 bases from J, the junction contained 4 bases not matched to a gene. CDR1 is SGHTA, CDR2 FQGNSA, per germline. The CDR3 loop spans 15 amino acids. Here the CDR3 DNA reads TGTGCCAGCAGCTTCCTAGGGGGCTCTAACTATGGCTACACCTTC. It codes for CASSFLGGSNYGYTF.

The V call is TRBV5-6, the J call TRBJ2-1; 7 bases map to TRBD2. The junction had 7 bases not matched to a gene; V was cut back by 6 bases and J by 4 bases. The CDR3 extends over 14 amino acids. Looked up from germline, CDR1 is SGHDT and CDR2 is YYEEEE. The CDR3 coding sequence is TGTGCCAGCACGGGAGGCGGGGGATACAATGAGCAGTTCTTC. The encoded protein is CASTGGGGYNEQFF.

This chain connects TRBV20-1 to TRBJ2-3; 13 bases are a match to TRBD2. There are 17 residues in the CDR3. CDR1 is DFQATT, CDR2 SNEGSKA, per germline (reference sequence). Trimming at V came to 3 bases and at J to 2 bases, leaving 8 bases not matched to a gene. This CDR3 reads CSASGRGLAGLTDTQYF. CDR3 in DNA: TGCAGTGCTAGTGGGAGGGGACTAGCGGGACTCACAGATACGCAGTATTTT.

This clone was recorded only once. The rearrangement uses TRBV28 and TRBJ2-3; tentatively, D is TRBD2 (5 bases). The CDR3 is 13 residues long. V was cut by 5 bases and J by 4 bases, with 10 bases left in between. Germline values: CDR1 MDHEN, CDR2 SYDVKM. The CDR3 loop reads CASSPRGADTQYF. CDR3 DNA sequence: TGTGCCAGCAGTCCCCGGGGTGCAGATACGCAGTATTTT.

The J gene is TRBJ2-7, the V gene TRBV19, with D possibly being TRBD2 (6 bases). Germline lookup yields CDR1 LNHDA and CDR2 SQIVND (reference sequence). The CDR3 covers 14 residues. The ends were cut back, 4 bases at V and 3 bases at J, with 13 bases in the middle. The chain's CDR3 is CASSTRDSFYEQYF. CDR3 nucleotides: TGTGCCAGTAGTACCCGGGACTCCTTCTACGAGCAGTACTTC.

The chain carries TRBV4-1 and TRBJ1-6, with a possible D match to TRBD1 (5 bases). Germline assignment: CDR1 MGHRA and CDR2 YSYEKL. V lost 4 bases to trimming and J lost 7 bases, with 14 bases between them. The CDR3 runs 15 residues. This CDR3 is CASSLQASDNSPLHF. CDR3 coding DNA: TGCGCCAGCAGCCTACAGGCGTCAGACAATTCACCCCTCCACTTT.

This chain uses TRBV11-2 with TRBJ2-5; 8 positions agree with TRBD2. From germline, CDR1 is SGHAT and CDR2 FQNNGV. This CDR3 spans 16 amino acids. V shed 3 bases and J 2 bases; nucleotides not matched to a gene: 8. The CDR3 loop reads CASSFTAGAGQETQYF. Here the CDR3 DNA reads TGTGCCAGCAGCTTTACAGCGGGAGCTGGGCAAGAGACCCAGTACTTC.

The V call is TRBV2, the J call TRBJ1-1; possible D gene TRBD1, 5 bases. Germline V gene sequence: CDR1 SNHLY, CDR2 FYNNEI. The CDR3 is 13 amino acids. Trimming stripped 8 bases from V and 0 bases from J, with 10 bases between. The CDR3 nucleotides read TGTGCCAGCGGCAGACAGATGAACACTGAAGCTTTCTTT. This sequence encodes CASGRQMNTEAFF.

This chain links TRBV3-1 (or the pseudogene TRBV3-2) with TRBJ1-2; D possibly corresponds to TRBD1 (5 bases). Germline values: CDR1 LGHDT, CDR2 YNNKEL (reference sequence). The V end was cut by 8 bases, the J end by 3 bases, with 10 bases between. The CDR3 runs to 12 residues. In DNA, the CDR3 is TGTGCCAGCGAGGGGTCTGACTATGGCTACACCTTC. This codes for CASEGSDYGYTF.

J is TRBJ1-1 and V is TRBV7-3; 9 bases match TRBD1. V lost 3 bases, J lost 7 bases, and 3 bases stayed unmatched. The CDR3 runs to 13 residues. Germline values: CDR1 SGHTA, CDR2 FQGTGA. The CDR3, as DNA: TGTGCCAGCAGCTTGGGACAGGGTAATGAAGCTTTCTTT. This translates into CASSLGQGNEAFF. Full variable domain (outside the CDR3, taken from reference TRBV7-3 and TRBJ1-1): GAGVSQTPSNKVTEKGKYVELRCDPISGHTALYWYRQSLGQGPEFLIYFQGTGAADDSGLPNDRFFAVRPEGSVSTLKIQRTERGDSAVYLCASSLGQGNEAFFGQGTRLTVV.

This clone appeared a single time. This chain connects TRBV15 to TRBJ2-1; 13 nucleotides agree with TRBD2. The CDR3 has 17 amino acids. The V gene end was trimmed by 1 base and the J gene end by 7 bases; junction bases not matched to a gene: 7. CDR1 is LNHNV, CDR2 YYDKDF, per germline (reference sequence). The CDR3 DNA follows: TGTGCCACCAGCAGAGGGGACGGACTAGCGGGAGCTAATGAGCAGTTCTTC. It encodes CATSRGDGLAGANEQFF.

This clone was detected only a few times. The chain joins TRBV9 to TRBJ1-2; 8 bases agree with TRBD1. CDR1 is SGDLS and CDR2 is YYNGEE in the germline V gene. V trimming: 3 bases; J trimming: 8 bases; junction bases outside the gene matches: 9. The CDR3 has 14 amino acids. Written as DNA, the CDR3 is TGTGCCAGCAGCGCCGACAGGGGAGGAAAAGGCTACACCTTC. Translation gives CASSADRGGKGYTF.

In nucleotides, the CDR3 is TGTGCCAGCAGCTCACTTCCCCGGGCGAACACTGAAGCTTTCTTT. Protein product: CASSSLPRANTEAFF. The gene calls are TRBV7-3 and TRBJ1-1; no definite D call. The length of the CDR3 is 15 residues. From germline, CDR1 is SGHTA and CDR2 FQGTGA. Trimming stripped 4 bases from V and 1 base from J, with 13 bases between.

This chain uses TRBV7-9 with TRBJ2-3; D remains ambiguous. The CDR3 loop spans 13 amino acids. V gave up 2 bases and J gave up 4 bases, with 7 bases separating them. Germline CDR1 is SEHNR and CDR2 is FQNEAQ (reference sequence). In DNA form, the CDR3 reads TGTGCCAGCAGCTTAACTTTTGCAGATACGCAGTATTTT. Its translation: CASSLTFADTQYF.